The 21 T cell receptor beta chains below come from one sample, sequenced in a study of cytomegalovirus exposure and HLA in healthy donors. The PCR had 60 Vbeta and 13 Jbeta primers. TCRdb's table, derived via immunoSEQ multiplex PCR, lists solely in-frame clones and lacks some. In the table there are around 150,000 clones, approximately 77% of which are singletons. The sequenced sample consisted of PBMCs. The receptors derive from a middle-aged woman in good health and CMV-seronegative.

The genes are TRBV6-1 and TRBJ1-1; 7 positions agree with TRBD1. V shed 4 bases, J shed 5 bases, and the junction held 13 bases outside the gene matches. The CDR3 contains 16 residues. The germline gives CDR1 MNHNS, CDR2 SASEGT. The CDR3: CASSGRDSFRGTEAFF. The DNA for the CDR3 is TGTGCCAGCAGTGGCCGGGACAGCTTTAGGGGGACTGAAGCTTTCTTT.

The CDR3 nucleotides are TGTGCCAGCAGTGAAGCCTTAGAGACCCAGTACTTC. It encodes CASSEALETQYF. The chain employs TRBV2 and TRBJ2-5; D not certain. Between the trimmed V and J ends, which lost 0 bases and 4 bases, there was a span of 3 bases. The CDR3 is made up of 12 amino acids. Germline V lookup: CDR1 SNHLY, CDR2 FYNNEI.

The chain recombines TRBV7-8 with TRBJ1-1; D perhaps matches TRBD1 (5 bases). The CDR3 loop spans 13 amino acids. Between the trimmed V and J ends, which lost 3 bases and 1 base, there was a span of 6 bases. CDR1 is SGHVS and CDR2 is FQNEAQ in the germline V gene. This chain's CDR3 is CASSLTANTEAFF. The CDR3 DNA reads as TGTGCCAGCAGCTTGACAGCGAACACTGAAGCTTTCTTT.

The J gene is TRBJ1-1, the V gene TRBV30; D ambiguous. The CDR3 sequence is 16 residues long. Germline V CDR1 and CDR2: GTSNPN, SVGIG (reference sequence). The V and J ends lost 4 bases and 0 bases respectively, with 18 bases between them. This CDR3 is CAWIIPRGGMNTEAFF. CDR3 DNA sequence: TGTGCCTGGATCATCCCCCGAGGAGGGATGAACACTGAAGCTTTCTTT.

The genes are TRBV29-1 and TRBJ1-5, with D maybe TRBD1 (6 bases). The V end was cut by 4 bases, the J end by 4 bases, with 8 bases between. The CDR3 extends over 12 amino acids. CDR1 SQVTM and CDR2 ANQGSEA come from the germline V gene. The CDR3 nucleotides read TGCAGCGTTGGGACAGCTAATCAGCCCCAGCATTTT. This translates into CSVGTANQPQHF.

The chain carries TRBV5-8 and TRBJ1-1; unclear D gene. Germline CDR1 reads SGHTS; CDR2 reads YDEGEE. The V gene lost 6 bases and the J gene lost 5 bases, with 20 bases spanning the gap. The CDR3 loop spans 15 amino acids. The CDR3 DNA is TGTGCCAGCACATCAAGGGTTCCGGGAGGGACTGAAGCTTTCTTT. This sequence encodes CASTSRVPGGTEAFF. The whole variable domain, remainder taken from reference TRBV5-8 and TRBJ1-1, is EAGVTQSPTHLIKTRGQQATLRCSPISGHTSVYWYQQALGLGLQFLLWYDEGEERNRGNFPPRFSGRQFPNYSSELNVNALELEDSALYLCASTSRVPGGTEAFFGQGTRLTVV.

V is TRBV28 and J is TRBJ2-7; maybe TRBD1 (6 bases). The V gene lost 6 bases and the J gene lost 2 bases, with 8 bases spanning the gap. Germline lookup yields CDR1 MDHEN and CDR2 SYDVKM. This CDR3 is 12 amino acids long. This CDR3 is CASSTGTYEQYF. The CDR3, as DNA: TGTGCCAGCAGCACAGGGACCTACGAGCAGTACTTC.

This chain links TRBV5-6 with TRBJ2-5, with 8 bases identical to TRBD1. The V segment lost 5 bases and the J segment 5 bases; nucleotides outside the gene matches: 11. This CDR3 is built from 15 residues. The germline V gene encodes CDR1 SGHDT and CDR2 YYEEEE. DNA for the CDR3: TGTGCCAGCAGGAGTGGACAGGGATGGAGGGAGACCCAGTACTTC. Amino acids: CASRSGQGWRETQYF.

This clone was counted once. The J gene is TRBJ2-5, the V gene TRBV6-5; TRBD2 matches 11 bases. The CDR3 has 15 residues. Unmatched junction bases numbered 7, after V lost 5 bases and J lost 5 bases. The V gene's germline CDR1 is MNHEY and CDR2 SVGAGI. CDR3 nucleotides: TGTGCCAGCAGTCCCGGGACTAGCGGTAGGGAGACCCAGTACTTC. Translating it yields CASSPGTSGRETQYF.

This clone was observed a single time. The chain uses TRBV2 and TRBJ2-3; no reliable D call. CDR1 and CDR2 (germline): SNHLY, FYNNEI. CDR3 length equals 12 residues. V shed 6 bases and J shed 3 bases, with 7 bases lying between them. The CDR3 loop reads CASRERTDTQYF. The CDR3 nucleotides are TGTGCCAGCAGAGAGAGAACAGATACGCAGTATTTT.

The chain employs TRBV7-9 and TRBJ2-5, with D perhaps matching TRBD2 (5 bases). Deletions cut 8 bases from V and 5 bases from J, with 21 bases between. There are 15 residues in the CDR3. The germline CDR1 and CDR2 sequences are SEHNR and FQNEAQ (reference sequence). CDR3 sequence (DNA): TGTGCCAGCCCAAGGGCCTTGCGGCCGGGGGAGACCCAGTACTTC. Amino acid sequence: CASPRALRPGETQYF.

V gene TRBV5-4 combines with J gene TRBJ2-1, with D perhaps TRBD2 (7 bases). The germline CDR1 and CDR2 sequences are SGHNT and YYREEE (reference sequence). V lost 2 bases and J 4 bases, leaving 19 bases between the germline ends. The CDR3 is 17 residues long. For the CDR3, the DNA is TGTGCCAGCAGCTTTAAGTTAGGGGGGGGGCCGTACAATGAGCAGTTCTTC. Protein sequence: CASSFKLGGGPYNEQFF.

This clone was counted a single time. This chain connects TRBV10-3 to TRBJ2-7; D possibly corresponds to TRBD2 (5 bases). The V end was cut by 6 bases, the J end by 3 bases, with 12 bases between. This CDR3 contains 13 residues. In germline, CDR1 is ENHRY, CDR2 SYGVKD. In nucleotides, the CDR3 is TGTGCCATCAGGGGTCGGGATAGCTACGAGCAGTACTTC. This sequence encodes CAIRGRDSYEQYF.

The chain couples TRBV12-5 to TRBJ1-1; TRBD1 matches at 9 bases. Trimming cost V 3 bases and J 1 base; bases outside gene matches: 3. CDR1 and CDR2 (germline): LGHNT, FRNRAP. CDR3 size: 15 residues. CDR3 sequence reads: CASGLDRGANTEAFF. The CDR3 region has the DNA TGTGCTAGTGGTTTAGACAGGGGGGCGAACACTGAAGCTTTCTTT. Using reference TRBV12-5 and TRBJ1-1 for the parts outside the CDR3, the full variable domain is DARVTQTPRHKVTEMGQEVTMRCQPILGHNTVFWYRQTMMQGLELLAYFRNRAPLDDSGMPKDRFSAEMPDATLATLKIQPSEPRDSAVYFCASGLDRGANTEAFFGQGTRLTVV.

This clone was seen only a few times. Here the CDR3 DNA reads TGTGCCAGTAGAAAGACAGGGAATTCCGGGGAGCTGTTTTTT. Translated: CASRKTGNSGELFF. V and J are TRBV19 and TRBJ2-2; TRBD1 matches at 7 bases. Unmatched junction bases numbered 7, after V lost 6 bases and J lost 6 bases. The germline V gene encodes CDR1 LNHDA and CDR2 SQIVND (reference sequence). The CDR3 has 14 amino acids.

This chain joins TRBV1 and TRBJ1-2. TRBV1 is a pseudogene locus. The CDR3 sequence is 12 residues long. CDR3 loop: CTSSHTGSLYTF. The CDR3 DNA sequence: TGCACCAGCAGCCATACCGGGTCTCTCTACACCTTC.

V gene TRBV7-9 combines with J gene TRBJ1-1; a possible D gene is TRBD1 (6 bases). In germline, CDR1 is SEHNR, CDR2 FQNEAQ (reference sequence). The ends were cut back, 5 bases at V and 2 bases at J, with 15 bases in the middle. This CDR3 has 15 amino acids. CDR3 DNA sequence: TGTGCCAGCAGCCCCCAACAGGGAGCCAACACTGAAGCTTTCTTT. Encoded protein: CASSPQQGANTEAFF. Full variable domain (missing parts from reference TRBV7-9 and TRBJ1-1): DTGVSQNPRHKITKRGQNVTFRCDPISEHNRLYWYRQTLGQGPEFLTYFQNEAQLEKSRLLSDRFSAERPKGSFSTLEIQRTEQGDSAMYLCASSPQQGANTEAFFGQGTRLTVV.

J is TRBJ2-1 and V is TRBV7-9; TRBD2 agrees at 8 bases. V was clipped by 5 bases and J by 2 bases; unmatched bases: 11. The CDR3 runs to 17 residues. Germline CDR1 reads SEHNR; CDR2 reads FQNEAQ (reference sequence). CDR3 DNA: TGTGCCAGCAGCGGTTCCGCGCGGGGGGCGACCTACAATGAGCAGTTCTTC. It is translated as CASSGSARGATYNEQFF.

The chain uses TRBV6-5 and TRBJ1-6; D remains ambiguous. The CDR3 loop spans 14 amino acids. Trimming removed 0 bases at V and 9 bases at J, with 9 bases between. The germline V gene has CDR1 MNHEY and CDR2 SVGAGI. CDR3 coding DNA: TGTGCCAGCAGTTACTCGACTTCGGGTTCACCCCTCCACTTT. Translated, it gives CASSYSTSGSPLHF.

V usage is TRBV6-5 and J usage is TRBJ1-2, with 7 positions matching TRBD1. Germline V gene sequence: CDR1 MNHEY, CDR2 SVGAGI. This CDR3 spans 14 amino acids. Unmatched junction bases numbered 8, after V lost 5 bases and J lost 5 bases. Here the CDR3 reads CASSGTGQTYGYTF. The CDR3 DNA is TGTGCCAGCAGTGGAACGGGACAGACTTATGGCTACACCTTC.

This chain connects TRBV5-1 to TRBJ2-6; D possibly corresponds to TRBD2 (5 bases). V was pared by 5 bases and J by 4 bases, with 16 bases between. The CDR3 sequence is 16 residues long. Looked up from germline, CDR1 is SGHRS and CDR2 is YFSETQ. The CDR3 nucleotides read TGCGCCAGCAGTAGACCCGAGGGAACCGGGGCCAACGTCCTGACTTTC. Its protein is CASSRPEGTGANVLTF.